This entry lists 30 T cell receptor beta chains sequenced from one sample in a study of blood T cell repertoires in COVID-19. Profiled with immunoSEQ multiplex PCR; TCRdb holds only in-frame clones, not every one. This sample has about 360,000 clones; about 86% occur once, and the top ten carry under 8.5%. Sequencing was performed on peripheral blood. The receptors were gathered from a woman in her sixties or seventies with COVID-19, enrolled during active disease.

This clone has a handful of counts. V and J are TRBV10-3 and TRBJ1-1, with D possibly TRBD1 on 6 matching bases. The V gene lost 3 bases and the J gene lost 10 bases, with 27 bases spanning the gap. Germline V gene sequence: CDR1 ENHRY, CDR2 SYGVKD. The CDR3 is made up of 17 amino acids. CDR3 DNA sequence: TGTGCCATCAGTGAACCCGGTCGGGACAAGTGGGGCTCGGGAGCTTTCTTT. The encoded protein is CAISEPGRDKWGSGAFF.

The V and J genes are TRBV11-1 and TRBJ1-3; D is ambiguous. Trimming pared 1 base from V and 3 bases from J, leaving 13 bases between. The CDR3 loop spans 16 amino acids. CDR1 and CDR2 from the germline V gene are SGHAT and FQDESV (reference sequence). The DNA of the CDR3 is TGTGCCAGCAGCTTAGGACCGGCGGCGTTTGGAAACACCATATATTTT. It specifies CASSLGPAAFGNTIYF.

This clone was found a few times. This chain uses TRBV3-1 (or the pseudogene TRBV3-2) with TRBJ2-2; possibly TRBD2 for D (6 bases). Between the trimmed V and J ends, which lost 7 bases and 5 bases, there was a span of 11 bases. CDR3 length: 13 residues. Germline lookup yields CDR1 LGHDT and CDR2 YNNKEL (reference sequence). This CDR3 reads CASTTGGTGELFF. The CDR3 coding sequence is TGTGCCAGCACCACCGGAGGGACCGGGGAGCTGTTTTTT.

The chain carries TRBV6-2 or TRBV6-3 and TRBJ1-2; TRBD1 might be the D (5 bases). The CDR3 length is 17 residues. Germline CDR1 reads MNHEY; CDR2 reads SVGEGT. V was trimmed by 0 bases and J by 5 bases, leaving 19 bases between them. Here the CDR3 reads CASSYSSQGNSVYGYTF. CDR3 nucleotides: TGTGCCAGCAGTTACTCTTCCCAGGGAAATTCCGTATATGGCTACACCTTC.

The V call is TRBV11-3, the J call TRBJ2-1; D is uncertain. The CDR3 sequence is 15 residues long. Between the trimmed V and J ends, which lost 5 bases and 6 bases, there was a span of 17 bases. CDR1 is SGHNT and CDR2 is YENEEA in the germline V gene. The CDR3: CASSLLTGPFNEQFF. The CDR3, as DNA: TGTGCCAGCAGCCTCCTCACGGGTCCCTTCAATGAGCAGTTCTTC. The full variable domain, rest sourced from reference TRBV11-3 and TRBJ2-1, is EAGVVQSPRYKIIEKKQPVAFWCNPISGHNTLYWYLQNLGQGPELLIRYENEEAVDDSQLPKDRFSAERLKGVDSTLKIQPAELGDSAVYLCASSLLTGPFNEQFFGPGTRLTVL.

The rearrangement links TRBV6-4 to TRBJ2-3; 7 bases match TRBD2. V was clipped by 5 bases and J by 0 bases; unmatched bases: 2. The CDR3 has 14 residues. Looked up from germline, CDR1 is MRHNA and CDR2 is SNTAGT. CDR3 region: CASSKAGSTDTQYF. In DNA form, the CDR3 reads TGTGCCAGCAGTAAAGCGGGGAGCACAGATACGCAGTATTTT.

J is TRBJ2-3 and V is TRBV5-1; the match to TRBD2 covers 8 bases. Germline lookup yields CDR1 SGHRS and CDR2 YFSETQ. The CDR3 runs 15 residues. Trimming at V came to 0 bases and at J to 6 bases, leaving 6 bases not matched to a gene. CDR3 loop: CASSLGRGGVDTQYF. As DNA, the CDR3 is TGCGCCAGCAGCTTGGGTCGGGGGGGCGTTGATACGCAGTATTTT.

The CDR3: CASSLLARADGYTF. The CDR3 nucleotides are TGTGCCAGCAGTCTCCTGGCGAGGGCGGATGGCTACACCTTC. The rearrangement joins TRBV5-5 to TRBJ1-2; D not certain. The V gene's germline CDR1 is SGHKS and CDR2 YYEKEE (reference sequence). Trimming took 5 bases from V and 6 from J, leaving 17 bases between them. The CDR3 has 14 residues.

V and J are TRBV10-3 and TRBJ1-1; 11 bases agree with TRBD1. The V and J ends lost 4 bases and 4 bases, in that order; junction bases with no gene match: 14. CDR1 and CDR2 from the germline V gene are ENHRY and SYGVKD. The CDR3 sequence is 18 residues long. The CDR3 DNA is TGTGCCATCAGTGCTTCCGGGACAGGGGGGATCAAAGGCACTGAAGCTTTCTTT. Translating gives CAISASGTGGIKGTEAFF.

The chain is built from TRBV29-1 and TRBJ2-3; tentatively, D is TRBD2 (5 bases). Germline CDR1 is SQVTM and CDR2 is ANQGSEA. V lost 5 bases and J 4 bases, leaving 19 bases between the germline ends. The CDR3 is 15 amino acids. The CDR3 sequence is CSVRQRTSSPDTQYF. CDR3 in DNA: TGCAGCGTTCGACAAAGGACTTCCTCCCCAGATACGCAGTATTTT.

CDR3 sequence: CASSLRGSWDTEAFF. The CDR3, as DNA: TGCGCCAGCAGCTTACGGGGTAGCTGGGACACTGAAGCTTTCTTT. The chain couples TRBV5-1 to TRBJ1-1; no definite D call. CDR1 is SGHRS, CDR2 YFSETQ, per germline. CDR3 length: 15 amino acids. Deletions cut 2 bases from V and 3 bases from J, with 14 bases between.

V and J are TRBV19 and TRBJ1-4; 8 bases agree with TRBD1. Germline V CDR1 and CDR2: LNHDA, SQIVND (reference sequence). V was pared by 4 bases and J by 8 bases, with 15 bases of the junction left unmatched. The CDR3 contains 17 residues. CDR3 sequence reads: CASSTGTGKPFGEKLFF. CDR3 bases: TGTGCCAGTAGTACCGGGACAGGAAAACCCTTTGGAGAAAAACTGTTTTTT.

Note on this clone: Other nucleotide sequences from this sample produce the same CDR3. V is TRBV9 and J is TRBJ2-5; 7 bases align to TRBD1. This CDR3 has 14 residues. Looked up from germline, CDR1 is SGDLS and CDR2 is YYNGEE. The junction had 3 bases not matched to a gene; V was cut back by 0 bases and J by 4 bases. DNA for the CDR3: TGTGCCAGCAGCGTAGGTCCAGGGGGAGAGACCCAGTACTTC. Its translation is CASSVGPGGETQYF.

The chain recombines TRBV18 with TRBJ2-3; 8 nucleotides line up with TRBD2. The CDR3 length is 15 residues. V shed 6 bases and J 0 bases; nucleotides not matched to a gene: 5. Germline V gene data show CDR1 as KGHSH and CDR2 as LQKENI. CDR3 sequence reads: CASSRGLASTDTQYF. CDR3 DNA sequence: TGTGCCAGCTCCCGCGGACTAGCTAGCACAGATACGCAGTATTTT.

This clone was seen once. V and J are TRBV2 and TRBJ2-7, with a tentative D call TRBD2 (5 bases). Germline CDR1 is SNHLY and CDR2 is FYNNEI. The CDR3 loop spans 13 amino acids. V lost 3 bases and J lost 5, with 11 bases in between. The CDR3 region has the DNA TGTGCCAGCAGTGATACCCGGAGGAACGAGCAGTACTTC. Its protein is CASSDTRRNEQYF.

CDR3 sequence: CASRHRDSQPGPLHF. In DNA form, the CDR3 reads TGTGCCAGCAGGCACCGGGACAGCCAACCGGGTCCCCTCCACTTT. J is TRBJ1-6 and V is TRBV7-9; TRBD1 agrees at 7 bases. The V and J ends lost 6 bases and 13 bases, in that order; junction bases with no gene match: 15. Per germline, CDR1 SEHNR and CDR2 FQNEAQ (reference sequence). The CDR3 covers 15 residues.

V usage is TRBV4-2 and J usage is TRBJ1-2, with 10 nucleotides matching TRBD1. CDR3 length: 15 residues. Germline V gives CDR1 LGHNA, CDR2 YNFKEQ. The V segment lost 4 bases and the J segment 3 bases; nucleotides outside the gene matches: 5. This CDR3 is CASSPDRGFDYGYTF. CDR3 nucleotide sequence: TGTGCCAGCAGCCCGGACAGGGGGTTTGACTATGGCTACACCTTC.

This chain links TRBV6-1 with TRBJ1-1; D call uncertain. CDR3 length equals 14 residues. Germline CDR1 is MNHNS and CDR2 is SASEGT. The V end lost 1 base, the J end lost 1 base, and 7 bases lay between the germline ends. The CDR3 DNA reads TGTGCCAGCAGTGAAGTAGTGTCGAACACTGAAGCTTTCTTT. Translation gives CASSEVVSNTEAFF.

This chain connects TRBV5-1 to TRBJ1-4; TRBD1 matches at 12 bases. Germline CDR1 SGHRS, CDR2 YFSETQ. The ends lost 0 bases at V and 7 bases at J; junction bases unmatched: 7. The CDR3 is 17 residues long. CDR3 coding DNA: TGCGCCAGCAGCTTGGTAGGGACAGGGGGCGTAGGTGAAAAACTGTTTTTT. Amino acids: CASSLVGTGGVGEKLFF. The full variable domain, in which reference TRBV5-1 and TRBJ1-4 provide the parts outside the CDR3, is KAGVTQTPRYLIKTRGQQVTLSCSPISGHRSVSWYQQTPGQGLQFLFEYFSETQRNKGNFPGRFSGRQFSNSRSEMNVSTLELGDSALYLCASSLVGTGGVGEKLFFGSGTQLSVL.

Only one count was recorded for this clone. The chain links TRBV4-2 to TRBJ2-5; D may be TRBD1 (6 bases). The germline CDR1 and CDR2 sequences are LGHNA and YNFKEQ. The V end was cut by 4 bases, the J end by 2 bases, with 8 bases between. CDR3 length equals 13 residues. This CDR3 is CASSPDSQETQYF. CDR3 bases: TGTGCCAGCAGCCCGGACAGTCAAGAGACCCAGTACTTC.

This clone was counted many times. The chain links TRBV3-1 (or the pseudogene TRBV3-2) to TRBJ2-7; 9 nucleotides align to TRBD1. CDR3 length equals 15 residues. V lost 3 bases to trimming and J lost 3 bases; unmatched junction nucleotides: 6. Germline loops: CDR1 LGHDT, CDR2 YNNKEL (reference sequence). The CDR3 DNA is TGTGCCAGCAGCCATGTGGGACAGGGAGACTACGAGCAGTACTTC. Its protein is CASSHVGQGDYEQYF.

The chain joins TRBV7-2 to TRBJ1-5; D call uncertain. V was trimmed by 1 base and J by 1 base, leaving 8 bases between them. The CDR3 is 15 residues long. Germline V CDR1 and CDR2: SGHTA, FQGNSA. Here the CDR3 DNA reads TGTGCCAGCAGCTTAGACCCAGGAAGCAATCAGCCCCAGCATTTT. It encodes CASSLDPGSNQPQHF.

V gene TRBV7-6 combines with J gene TRBJ2-3; a possible D gene is TRBD2 (6 bases). The CDR3 spans 17 residues. The V and J ends lost 1 base and 5 bases respectively, with 19 bases between them. The germline V gene encodes CDR1 SGHVS and CDR2 FNYEAQ. In DNA form, the CDR3 reads TGTGCCAGCAGCTTAGTATATAGCGGAAATAACGTAGATACGCAGTATTTT. Its protein is CASSLVYSGNNVDTQYF.

The chain couples TRBV29-1 to TRBJ1-2; 7 nucleotides match TRBD1. Germline CDR1 is SQVTM and CDR2 is ANQGSEA. V lost 5 bases and J lost 3; bases outside the gene matches: 6. The CDR3 length is 13 residues. As DNA, the CDR3 is TGCAGCGTTTCTCGGGACAGAGACTATGGCTACACCTTC. It yields the protein CSVSRDRDYGYTF.

This chain uses TRBV7-9 with TRBJ1-1; D not resolved. The CDR3 contains 13 residues. V was cut by 0 bases and J by 4 bases, with 6 bases left in between. Germline CDR1 is SEHNR and CDR2 is FQNEAQ (reference sequence). CDR3 nucleotides: TGTGCCAGCAGCTTAGCGCTCGGCACTGAAGCTTTCTTT. Its translation: CASSLALGTEAFF.

The V gene is TRBV19, the J gene TRBJ2-1, with 12 bases aligning to TRBD2. J lost 9 bases, V lost 6 bases, and 6 bases had no gene match. The CDR3 extends over 14 amino acids. The germline V gene encodes CDR1 LNHDA and CDR2 SQIVND (reference sequence). The CDR3 DNA follows: TGTGCCAGTAGACTAGCGGGGGGTAATGGTGAGCAGTTCTTC. Encoded protein: CASRLAGGNGEQFF.

The V call is TRBV18, the J call TRBJ2-3, with 7 bases aligning to TRBD1. Unmatched junction bases numbered 5, after V lost 6 bases and J lost 2 bases. This CDR3 is built from 14 residues. CDR1 and CDR2 (germline): KGHSH, LQKENI. CDR3 DNA: TGTGCCAGCTCGCCGACAGGGACCACAGATACGCAGTATTTT. It codes for CASSPTGTTDTQYF.

This chain uses TRBV12-5 with TRBJ2-5; D is possibly TRBD2 (6 bases). The germline V gene has CDR1 LGHNT and CDR2 FRNRAP. The CDR3 loop spans 17 amino acids. V was trimmed by 2 bases and J by 1 base, leaving 17 bases between them. Here the CDR3 reads CASGLPRGQAGQETQYF. CDR3 nucleotides: TGTGCTAGTGGTTTGCCCCGAGGGCAAGCGGGCCAAGAGACCCAGTACTTC. The whole variable domain, filled in from reference TRBV12-5 and TRBJ2-5, reads DARVTQTPRHKVTEMGQEVTMRCQPILGHNTVFWYRQTMMQGLELLAYFRNRAPLDDSGMPKDRFSAEMPDATLATLKIQPSEPRDSAVYFCASGLPRGQAGQETQYFGPGTRLLVL.

This sequence joins TRBV20-1 and TRBJ2-1; no clear D gene. Trimming took 3 bases from V and 7 from J, leaving 10 bases between them. Per germline, CDR1 DFQATT and CDR2 SNEGSKA (reference sequence). The CDR3 is 12 amino acids. The CDR3 region has the DNA TGCAGTGCTAGTCGTAGAATAAATGAGCAGTTCTTC. Translating it yields CSASRRINEQFF.

The chain employs TRBV28 and TRBJ1-5, with 9 bases that match TRBD1. The CDR3 consists of 17 residues. Germline assignment: CDR1 MDHEN and CDR2 SYDVKM. V lost 6 bases to trimming and J lost 0 bases; unmatched junction nucleotides: 9. The CDR3 coding sequence is TGTGCCAGCAGCGGGACAGGGTACTACGATAGCAATCAGCCCCAGCATTTT. This encodes CASSGTGYYDSNQPQHF.